One sample yielded the 8 T cell receptor beta chains listed below, sequenced in a study of immune heterogeneity within non-small cell lung tumors. Bulk tumor genomic DNA served as template, at 550 to 700 ng per sample. Widely spaced biopsies, several per primary tumor, were obtained at surgery. These patients got curative surgery after being newly diagnosed with untreated non-small cell lung cancer. TCR beta CDR3 was amplified by multiplex PCR using 32 V and 13 J primers. From the multiplex PCR reads, TCRdb called clonotypes with MiXCR, one entry per CDR3 protein. Of some 10,000 distinct CDR3 sequences listed, 15% to 20% are singletons. Sequencing was done on a sample of lung tumor tissue. The receptors derive from a man in his forties with non-small cell lung cancer.

J is TRBJ1-5 and V is TRBV6-1, with TRBD1 matching 10 bases. In germline, CDR1 is MNHNS, CDR2 SASEGT. This CDR3 spans 16 amino acids. With 5 bases clipped from V and 5 bases from J, the junction kept 9 bases outside the gene matches. This CDR3 is CASSPRDRGLDQPQHF. The CDR3 DNA follows: TGTGCCAGCAGTCCCCGGGACAGGGGCTTAGATCAGCCCCAGCATTTT.

J is TRBJ2-7 and V is TRBV6-2 or TRBV6-3; 8 bases align to TRBD1. Germline CDR1 is MNHEY and CDR2 is SVGEGT. The CDR3 totals 14 residues. The V gene end was trimmed by 5 bases and the J gene end by 6 bases; junction bases not matched to a gene: 9. The CDR3 DNA reads TGTGCCAGCAGTGGACGACAGGGGCAAGGCGAGCAGTACTTC. It specifies CASSGRQGQGEQYF.

About this clonotype itself: This may come from a read error, since a much larger clone is one base off. The chain links TRBV20-1 to TRBJ2-5; 8 bases match TRBD1. The CDR3 covers 13 residues. Per the germline V gene, CDR1 is DFQATT and CDR2 is SNEGSKA (reference sequence). The CDR3: CSAGGTGQETRYF. The CDR3 DNA follows: TGCAGTGCTGGAGGGACAGGTCAAGAGACCCGGTACTTC.

Ten or more counts support this clonotype. The chain employs TRBV7-8 and TRBJ2-1, with TRBD2 matching 7 bases. The V gene end was trimmed by 3 bases and the J gene end by 7 bases; junction bases not matched to a gene: 21. The germline V gene has CDR1 SGHVS and CDR2 FQNEAQ. The CDR3 consists of 19 residues. CDR3 protein: CASSFWGEASGPTWNEQFF. The CDR3 nucleotides read TGTGCCAGCAGCTTTTGGGGGGAGGCTAGCGGACCGACATGGAATGAGCAGTTCTTC.

This chain connects TRBV6-1 to TRBJ2-1, with 9 nucleotides matching TRBD2. The CDR3 sequence is 18 residues long. Per the germline V gene, CDR1 is MNHNS and CDR2 is SASEGT. With V trimmed by 5 bases and J by 0 bases, 11 bases remained unmatched. In nucleotides, the CDR3 is TGTGCCAGCAGTCTCGCCAGCGGGAGGACCAACTCCTACAATGAGCAGTTCTTC. Protein sequence: CASSLASGRTNSYNEQFF.

By proportion, this clonotype is medium-sized (0.01 to 0.1%). J is TRBJ1-6 and V is TRBV3-1; D is undetermined. CDR1 and CDR2 (germline): LGHDT, YNNKEL (reference sequence). This CDR3 spans 11 amino acids. Trimming stripped 4 bases from V and 14 bases from J, with 9 bases between. CDR3: CASSLKTSLHF. The CDR3 region has the DNA TGTGCCAGCAGCCTCAAGACCTCCCTCCACTTT. The variable domain in full, with the rest retrieved from reference TRBV3-1 and TRBJ1-6, is DTAVSQTPKYLVTQMGNDKSIKCEQNLGHDTMYWYKQDSKKFLKIMFSYNNKELIINETVPNRFSPKSPDKAHLNLHINSLELGDSAVYFCASSLKTSLHFGNGTRLTVT.

This clonotype was counted many times. The rearrangement links TRBV5-1 to TRBJ1-2, with D possibly TRBD1 on 5 matching bases. The CDR3 totals 13 residues. Germline CDR1 is SGHRS and CDR2 is YFSETQ. Trimming removed 3 bases at V and 8 bases at J, with 14 bases between. The chain's CDR3 is CASSSSTGTGYTF. CDR3 DNA: TGCGCCAGCAGCTCTTCAACAGGTACCGGCTACACCTTC.

This clonotype is termed medium-sized (0.01 to 0.1%). The gene calls are TRBV28 and TRBJ1-2; 11 positions agree with TRBD1. The CDR3 consists of 14 residues. J lost 8 bases, V lost 5 bases, and 7 bases had no gene match. Germline-derived CDR1 and CDR2 are MDHEN and SYDVKM. The CDR3, as DNA: TGTGCCAGCAGTCGGACAGGGGGCAGAGGAGGCTACACCTTC. It encodes CASSRTGGRGGYTF.